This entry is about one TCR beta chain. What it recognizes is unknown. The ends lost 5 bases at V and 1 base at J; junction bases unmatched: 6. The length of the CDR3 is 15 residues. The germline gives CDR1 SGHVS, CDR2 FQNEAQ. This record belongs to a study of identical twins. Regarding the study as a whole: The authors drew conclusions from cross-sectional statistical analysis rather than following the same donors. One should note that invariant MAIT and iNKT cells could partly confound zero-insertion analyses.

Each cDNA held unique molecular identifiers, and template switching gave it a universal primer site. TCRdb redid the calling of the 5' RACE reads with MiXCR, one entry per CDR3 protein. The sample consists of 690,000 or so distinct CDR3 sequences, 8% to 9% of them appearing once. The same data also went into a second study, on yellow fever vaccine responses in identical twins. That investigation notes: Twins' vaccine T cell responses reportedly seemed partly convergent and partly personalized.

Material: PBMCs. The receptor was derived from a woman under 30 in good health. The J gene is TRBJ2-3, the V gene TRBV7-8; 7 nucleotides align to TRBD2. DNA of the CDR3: TGTGCCAGCAGCCAACGGCTAGCGGGCACAGATACGCAGTATTTT. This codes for CASSQRLAGTDTQYF.